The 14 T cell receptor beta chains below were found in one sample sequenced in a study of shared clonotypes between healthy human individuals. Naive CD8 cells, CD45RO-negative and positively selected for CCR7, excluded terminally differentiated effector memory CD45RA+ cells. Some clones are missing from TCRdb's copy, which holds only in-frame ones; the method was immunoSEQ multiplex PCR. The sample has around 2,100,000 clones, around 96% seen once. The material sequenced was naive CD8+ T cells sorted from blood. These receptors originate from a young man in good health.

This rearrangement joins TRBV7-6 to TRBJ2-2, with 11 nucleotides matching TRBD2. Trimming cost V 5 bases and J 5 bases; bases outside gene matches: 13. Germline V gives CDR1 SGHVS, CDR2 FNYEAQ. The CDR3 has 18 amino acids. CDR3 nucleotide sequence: TGTGCCAGCAGCCCTATAGCGGGAGGGCCTTCGAGGACCGGGGAGCTGTTTTTT. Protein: CASSPIAGGPSRTGELFF.

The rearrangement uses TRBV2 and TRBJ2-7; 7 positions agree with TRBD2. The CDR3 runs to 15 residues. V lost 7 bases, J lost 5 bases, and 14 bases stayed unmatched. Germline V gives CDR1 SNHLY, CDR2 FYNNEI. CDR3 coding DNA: TGTGCCAGCAAAGAGTCCAGCGGGGTTTTCCACGAGCAGTACTTC. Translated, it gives CASKESSGVFHEQYF. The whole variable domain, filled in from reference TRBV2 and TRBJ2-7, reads EPEVTQTPSHQVTQMGQEVILRCVPISNHLYFYWYRQILGQKVEFLVSFYNNEISEKSEIFDDQFSVERPDGSNFTLKIRSTKLEDSAMYFCASKESSGVFHEQYFGPGTRLTVT.

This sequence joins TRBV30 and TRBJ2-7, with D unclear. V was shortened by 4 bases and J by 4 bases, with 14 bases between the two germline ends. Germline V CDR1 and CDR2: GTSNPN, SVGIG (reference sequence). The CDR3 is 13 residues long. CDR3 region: CAWTPAVGYEQYF. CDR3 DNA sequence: TGTGCCTGGACCCCCGCGGTCGGGTACGAGCAGTACTTC.

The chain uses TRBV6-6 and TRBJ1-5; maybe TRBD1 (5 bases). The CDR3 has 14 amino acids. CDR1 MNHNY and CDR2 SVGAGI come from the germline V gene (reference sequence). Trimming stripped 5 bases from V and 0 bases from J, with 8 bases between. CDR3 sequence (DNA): TGTGCCAGCAGTGACAGTTATAGCAATCAGCCCCAGCATTTT. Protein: CASSDSYSNQPQHF.

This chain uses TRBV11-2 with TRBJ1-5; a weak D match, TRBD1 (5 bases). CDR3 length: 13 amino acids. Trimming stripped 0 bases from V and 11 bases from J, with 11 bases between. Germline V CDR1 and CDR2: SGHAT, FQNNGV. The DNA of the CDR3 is TGTGCCAGCAGCTTAGATCACGGGGGGTCCCAGCATTTT. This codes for CASSLDHGGSQHF.

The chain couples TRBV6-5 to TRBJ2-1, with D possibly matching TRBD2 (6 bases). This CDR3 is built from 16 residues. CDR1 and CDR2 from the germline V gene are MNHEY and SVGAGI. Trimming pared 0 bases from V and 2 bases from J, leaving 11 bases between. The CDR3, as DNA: TGTGCCAGCAGTTACTCGGGTAGCGGCCCCTACAATGAGCAGTTCTTC. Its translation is CASSYSGSGPYNEQFF.

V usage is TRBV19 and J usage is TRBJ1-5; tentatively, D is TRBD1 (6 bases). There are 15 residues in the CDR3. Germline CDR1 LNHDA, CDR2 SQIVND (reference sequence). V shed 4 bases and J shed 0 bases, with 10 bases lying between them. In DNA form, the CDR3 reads TGTGCCAGTAGTAGAGGACAGTTTAGCAATCAGCCCCAGCATTTT. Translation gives CASSRGQFSNQPQHF. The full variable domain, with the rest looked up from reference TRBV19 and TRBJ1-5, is DGGITQSPKYLFRKEGQNVTLSCEQNLNHDAMYWYRQDPGQGLRLIYYSQIVNDFQKGDIAEGYSVSREKKESFPLTVTSAQKNPTAFYLCASSRGQFSNQPQHFGDGTRLSIL.

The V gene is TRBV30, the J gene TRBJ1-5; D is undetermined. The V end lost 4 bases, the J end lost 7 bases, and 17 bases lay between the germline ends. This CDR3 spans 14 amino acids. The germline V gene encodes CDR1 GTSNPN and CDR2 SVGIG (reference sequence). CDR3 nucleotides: TGTGCCTGGAATTATGGAGACCTCGGCCAGCCCCAGCATTTT. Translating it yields CAWNYGDLGQPQHF.

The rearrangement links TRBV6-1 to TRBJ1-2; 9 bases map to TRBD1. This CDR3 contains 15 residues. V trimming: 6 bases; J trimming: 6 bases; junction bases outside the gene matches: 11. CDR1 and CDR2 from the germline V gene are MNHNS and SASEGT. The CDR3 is CASRSRDRAFDGYTF. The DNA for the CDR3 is TGTGCCAGCAGGTCCCGGGACAGGGCTTTTGATGGCTACACCTTC.

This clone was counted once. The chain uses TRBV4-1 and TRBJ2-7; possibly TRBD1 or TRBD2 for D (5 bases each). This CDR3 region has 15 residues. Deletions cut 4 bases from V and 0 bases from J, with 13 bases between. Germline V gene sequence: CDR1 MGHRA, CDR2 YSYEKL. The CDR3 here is CASSPRDGLSYEQYF. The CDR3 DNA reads TGCGCCAGCAGCCCCCGGGACGGGCTCTCCTACGAGCAGTACTTC.

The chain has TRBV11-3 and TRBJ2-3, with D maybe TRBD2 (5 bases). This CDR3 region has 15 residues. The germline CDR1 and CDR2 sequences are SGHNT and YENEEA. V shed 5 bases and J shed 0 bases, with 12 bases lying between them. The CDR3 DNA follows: TGTGCCAGCAGCCCCACTCGCGGGAGCACAGATACGCAGTATTTT. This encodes CASSPTRGSTDTQYF.

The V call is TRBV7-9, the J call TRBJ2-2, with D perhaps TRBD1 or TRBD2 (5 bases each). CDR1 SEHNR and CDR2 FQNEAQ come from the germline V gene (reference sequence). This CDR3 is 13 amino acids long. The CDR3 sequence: CAVGAANTGELFF. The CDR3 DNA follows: TGTGCTGTCGGGGCAGCGAACACCGGGGAGCTGTTTTTT.

As DNA, the CDR3 is TGTGCCAGCAGTTACGGACGGGGCTGGAACACCGGGGAGCTGTTTTTT. It yields the protein CASSYGRGWNTGELFF. The gene calls are TRBV6-5 and TRBJ2-2; D assignment may be TRBD1 or TRBD2 (5 bases each). This CDR3 region has 16 residues. Per germline, CDR1 MNHEY and CDR2 SVGAGI. V lost 2 bases and J lost 1, with 11 bases in between.

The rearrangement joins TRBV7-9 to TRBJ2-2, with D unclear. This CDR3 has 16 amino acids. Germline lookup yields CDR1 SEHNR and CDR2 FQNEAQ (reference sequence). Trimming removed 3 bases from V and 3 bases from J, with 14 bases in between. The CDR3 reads CASSFNRYRDTGELFF. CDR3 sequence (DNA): TGTGCCAGCAGCTTTAACCGGTATAGGGACACCGGGGAGCTGTTTTTT.